This T cell receptor (beta chain) was found in a study of blood T cell repertoires in COVID-19. The wider study: Sites across the United States, Italy and Spain contributed samples from acute and convalescent COVID-19. Nucleic acid was either cDNA or gDNA, and it came from T cells, B-cell-depleted T cells, or PBMCs.

As handled by the study authors: By means of reference gene primer amplification, nucleated cell counts were estimated. TCRdb's copy holds only in-frame clones and misses some; the assay was immunoSEQ multiplex PCR. That table is the source of V, J and clone size, and D and trimming were worked out from the DNA. The data contain fewer than 55,000 clones, around 84% of them seen just once; the ten biggest clones take up approximately 2.4%. The CDR3 sequence is 18 residues long. Trimming removed 6 bases from V and 3 bases from J, with 21 bases in between. Germline CDR1 is SGHNT and CDR2 is YENEEA. The origin of this receptor is a man over 45 with acute or convalescent COVID-19. The chain couples TRBV11-3 to TRBJ2-6, with a tentative D call TRBD1 (6 bases). The sample comprised peripheral blood. CDR3 protein: CASRHRDTGGCGANVLTF. CDR3 nucleotide sequence: TGTGCCAGCAGACACCGGGACACCGGAGGATGTGGGGCCAACGTCCTGACTTTC.